This T cell receptor (beta chain) is from a study of cytomegalovirus exposure and HLA in healthy donors. Study outcomes and limitations: The majority of TCR sequences were rare, yet some public TCRs appeared in many donors. TCR clusters originating in the first cohort tended to co-occur in the approximately 120 validation repertoires, according to a later analysis.

In its sample, this clone was seen many times. The target antigen is unknown. The protocol was immunoSEQ multiplex PCR, while the TCRdb copy is restricted to in-frame clones and leaves out a portion. Of 150,000 to 200,000 clones in the sample, around nine tenths were seen once. The clonotype was recovered from a woman between 18 and 29 years old in good health and CMV-seronegative. Specimen: PBMCs.

CDR3 coding DNA: TGTGCCAGCTACCGTGACAGGGTCTATGGCTACACCTTC. This encodes CASYRDRVYGYTF. The chain couples TRBV2 to TRBJ1-2; 7 nucleotides line up with TRBD1. Germline V gene data show CDR1 as SNHLY and CDR2 as FYNNEI. After removal of 8 bases from V and 4 bases from J, the junction contained 7 bases not matched to a gene. This CDR3 contains 13 residues.